This is a list of T cell receptor beta chains from one sample in a study of shared clonotypes between healthy human individuals. Libraries were prepared by immunoSEQ multiplex PCR; TCRdb keeps only in-frame clonotypes and omits some of them. The sample includes more than 1.2 million clones, approximately 98.5% of them seen just once. The sample consisted of naive CD4+ T cells sorted from blood. These receptor sequences come from a man aged 30-40 years in good health. Both conserved end residues are trimmed from each CDR3. Each record gives: CDR3 protein, V gene, D gene, clone size, J gene. The D gene is left open where the match is weak. Rows give clone size only sometimes, using once, few, many, or a class for an expanded clone.

cdr3_aa: ASRSGTGLNQPQH
v_call: TRBV19
d_call: TRBD1
clone_size: .
j_call: TRBJ1-5

cdr3_aa: ASINGRSSYEQY
v_call: TRBV7-9
d_call: .
clone_size: .
j_call: TRBJ2-7

cdr3_aa: ASSPRRGTDYNEQF
v_call: TRBV9
d_call: .
clone_size: once
j_call: TRBJ2-1

cdr3_aa: ASSLAGGYNEQF
v_call: TRBV7-9
d_call: .
clone_size: .
j_call: TRBJ2-1

cdr3_aa: ASSRQTGEGQPQH
v_call: TRBV4-1
d_call: TRBD1
clone_size: .
j_call: TRBJ1-5

cdr3_aa: ASSQDNPGGAFTEAF
v_call: TRBV4-3
d_call: .
clone_size: .
j_call: TRBJ1-1

cdr3_aa: ASSSVQASGSQSYNEQF
v_call: TRBV5-6
d_call: TRBD2
clone_size: .
j_call: TRBJ2-1

cdr3_aa: ASSLWSGGNQPQH
v_call: TRBV7-6
d_call: TRBD1
clone_size: .
j_call: TRBJ1-5

cdr3_aa: ASSPSGTYNEQF
v_call: TRBV2
d_call: .
clone_size: .
j_call: TRBJ2-1

cdr3_aa: ASSPGWDDEQF
v_call: TRBV18
d_call: .
clone_size: .
j_call: TRBJ2-1

cdr3_aa: ASSFTGANEKLF
v_call: TRBV5-5
d_call: TRBD1
clone_size: .
j_call: TRBJ1-4

cdr3_aa: ASSTAGVSEQY
v_call: TRBV28
d_call: TRBD2
clone_size: .
j_call: TRBJ2-7

cdr3_aa: ASSRQVGNTIY
v_call: TRBV6-1
d_call: .
clone_size: .
j_call: TRBJ1-3

cdr3_aa: ATNWTIYEQY
v_call: TRBV15
d_call: .
clone_size: .
j_call: TRBJ2-7